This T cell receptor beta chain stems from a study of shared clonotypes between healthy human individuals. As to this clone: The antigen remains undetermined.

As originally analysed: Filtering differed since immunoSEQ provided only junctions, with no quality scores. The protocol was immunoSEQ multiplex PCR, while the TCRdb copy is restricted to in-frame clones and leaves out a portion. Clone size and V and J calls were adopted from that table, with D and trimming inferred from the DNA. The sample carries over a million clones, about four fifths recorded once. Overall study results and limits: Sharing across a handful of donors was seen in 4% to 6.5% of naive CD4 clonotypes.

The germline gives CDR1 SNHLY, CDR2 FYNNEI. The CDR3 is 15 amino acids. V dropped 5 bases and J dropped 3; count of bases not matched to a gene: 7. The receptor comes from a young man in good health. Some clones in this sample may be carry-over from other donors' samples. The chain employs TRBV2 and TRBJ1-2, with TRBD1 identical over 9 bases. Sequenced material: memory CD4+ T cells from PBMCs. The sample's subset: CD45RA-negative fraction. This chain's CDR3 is CASSSKTGGHYGYTF. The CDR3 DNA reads TGTGCCAGCAGTTCAAAGACAGGGGGGCACTATGGCTACACCTTC.